Sequencing of this TCR beta chain was carried out in a study of T cell changes during pregnancy in multiple sclerosis. Germline lookup yields CDR1 SGHDN and CDR2 FVKESK. With 1 base clipped from V and 0 bases from J, the junction kept 7 bases outside the gene matches. The CDR3 has 18 amino acids. Libraries were prepared by immunoSEQ multiplex PCR; TCRdb keeps only in-frame clonotypes and omits some of them. The table has roughly 50,000 clones, more than 85% seen once. This sample comprised peripheral blood, obtained after pregnancy. This sequence was found in a female donor in good health, enrolled as a control in a pregnancy study. J is TRBJ2-3 and V is TRBV14; TRBD2 matches at 10 bases. Here the CDR3 DNA reads TGTGCCAGCAGCCAAGTTGCAGGACTAGCGGTTAGCACAGATACGCAGTATTTT. It specifies CASSQVAGLAVSTDTQYF.